This T cell receptor beta chain appears in the sequencing data of a study of identical twins. Overall study findings and caveats: Possibly, invariant MAIT and iNKT cells partly confounded zero-insertion analyses.

The CDR3 is 15 residues long. The germline V gene has CDR1 SGHRS and CDR2 YFSETQ. Trimming removed 2 bases at V and 3 bases at J, with 11 bases between. TCRdb reprocessed the 5' RACE reads via MiXCR and lists one record per CDR3 protein. The sample has some 570,000 distinct CDR3 sequences, approximately 20% seen once; the top ten hold approximately 0.52%. As concerns this clonotype: Its antigen is still unknown.

The same data also went into a second study, on yellow fever vaccine responses in identical twins.

Material: CD4+ T cells sorted from blood. The chain links TRBV5-1 to TRBJ2-2, with D possibly being TRBD2 (5 bases). The receptor was isolated from a woman aged 18 to 35 in good health. The CDR3: CASSFPGIDTGELFF. The CDR3 DNA sequence: TGCGCCAGCAGCTTCCCCGGGATCGACACCGGGGAGCTGTTTTTT.